What follows describes a single TCR beta chain. Its matching antigen is unknown. The data were taken from a study of cytomegalovirus exposure and HLA in healthy donors. General study points: Presence/absence comparisons presumed near-even sequencing depth among donors. Rare sequences made up most TCRs, while some public TCRs were found in many donors.

Primers for the PCR totalled 60 Vbeta and 13 Jbeta. Original analysis: About 10 million of tens of millions of unique TCR beta chains were shared, per a later count. Repertoires were generated with immunoSEQ multiplex PCR, while TCRdb's copy carries only in-frame clones and drops some. V, J and clone size reflect that table, while D and trimming were determined from the DNA. The sample lists around 180,000 clones, about 82% occurring once. This receptor was taken from a male donor in good health and CMV-seronegative. Sequenced sample: PBMCs.

CDR3 in amino acids: CASLGQGDTEAFF. For the CDR3, the DNA is TGTGCCAGCTTAGGACAGGGGGACACTGAAGCTTTCTTT. The chain is built from TRBV6-6 and TRBJ1-1, with 10 positions matching TRBD1. With 8 bases clipped from V and 3 bases from J, the junction kept 3 bases outside the gene matches. The germline V gene encodes CDR1 MNHNY and CDR2 SVGAGI (reference sequence). The CDR3 contains 13 residues.